A selection of T cell receptor beta chains follows, all from one sample in a study of blood T cell repertoires in COVID-19. This table comes from immunoSEQ multiplex PCR, and its TCRdb copy is limited to in-frame clones, with some not included. The sample lists 200,000 to 250,000 clones, approximately 80% occurring once. Specimen: PBMCs or T cells enriched from blood (not recorded which). Receptor source: a man aged 55 to 70 who had recovered from COVID-19. CDR3s include the opening cysteine and the closing phenylalanine or tryptophan. The order of the fields is J gene, D gene, V gene, clone size, CDR3 protein, CDR3 DNA. D genes are given only for firm matches. Clone size is given for some rows only: seen once, a few or many times, or a class if the clone is expanded.

J: TRBJ2-7
D: .
V: TRBV4-2
size: once
CDR3: CASSQTRRDSVSYEQYF
DNA: TGTGCCAGCAGCCAAACTAGGAGGGACTCCGTCTCCTACGAGCAGTACTTC

J: TRBJ1-3
D: .
V: TRBV4-1
size: .
CDR3: CASSQESMGQGYIGNTIYF
DNA: TGCGCCAGCAGCCAAGAGAGTATGGGACAAGGGTACATAGGAAACACCATATATTTT

J: TRBJ2-7
D: .
V: TRBV5-8
size: once
CDR3: CASGSHEQYF
DNA: TGTGCCAGCGGGAGCCACGAGCAGTACTTC

J: TRBJ2-3
D: TRBD1
V: TRBV6-1
size: .
CDR3: CASSEATGHTDTQYF
DNA: TGTGCCAGCAGTGAAGCGACAGGGCACACAGATACGCAGTATTTT

J: TRBJ1-2
D: .
V: TRBV5-4
size: .
CDR3: CASSSSGNRYGYTF
DNA: TGTGCCAGCAGCTCCTCCGGGAACCGCTATGGCTACACCTTC

J: TRBJ2-6
D: .
V: TRBV7-9
size: .
CDR3: CASSLGGSYRSGANVLTF
DNA: TGTGCCAGCAGCTTAGGCGGCAGTTACCGGTCAGGGGCCAACGTCCTGACTTTC

J: TRBJ1-1
D: TRBD1
V: TRBV19
size: many
CDR3: CASSIGGQGRSEAFF
DNA: TGTGCCAGTAGTATAGGGGGACAGGGGCGCTCTGAAGCTTTCTTT

J: TRBJ1-3
D: .
V: TRBV18
size: .
CDR3: CASSQQTREVGNTIYF
DNA: TGTGCCAGCTCTCAACAGACCAGGGAGGTCGGAAACACCATATATTTT

J: TRBJ1-1
D: .
V: TRBV5-1
size: .
CDR3: CASSYGTTNTEAFF
DNA: TGCGCCAGCAGCTACGGGACAACGAACACTGAAGCTTTCTTT

J: TRBJ2-5
D: TRBD1
V: TRBV10-3
size: .
CDR3: CAISELQGRETQYF
DNA: TGTGCCATCAGTGAGTTACAGGGGCGGGAGACCCAGTACTTC

J: TRBJ2-7
D: TRBD1
V: TRBV29-1
size: .
CDR3: CSVEDRGEQYF
DNA: TGCAGCGTGGAAGACAGGGGCGAGCAGTACTTC

J: TRBJ2-3
D: TRBD2
V: TRBV7-9
size: few
CDR3: CASSPGLGRRQYF
DNA: TGTGCCAGCAGCCCGGGACTAGGCCGACGGCAGTATTTT

J: TRBJ1-6
D: .
V: TRBV4-3
size: .
CDR3: CASSQQGFKDSPLHF
DNA: TGCGCCAGCAGCCAACAGGGTTTTAAGGATTCACCCCTCCACTTT

J: TRBJ1-2
D: .
V: TRBV4-2
size: .
CDR3: CASSRGREGGYGYTF
DNA: TGTGCCAGCAGCCGAGGACGTGAGGGCGGCTATGGCTACACCTTC

J: TRBJ2-3
D: TRBD2
V: TRBV9
size: .
CDR3: CASSVLAGGEADTQYF
DNA: TGTGCCAGCAGCGTCCTAGCGGGGGGTGAGGCAGATACGCAGTATTTT

J: TRBJ1-2
D: TRBD1
V: TRBV3-1/TRBV3-2
size: .
CDR3: CASSQDRWTGAGSNYGYTF
DNA: TGTGCCAGCAGCCAAGATCGGTGGACAGGCGCCGGCTCTAACTATGGCTACACCTTC

J: TRBJ1-5
D: .
V: TRBV2
size: .
CDR3: CASSGRGLVSISDQPQHF
DNA: TGTGCCAGCAGTGGTAGGGGACTGGTTAGCATATCTGATCAGCCCCAGCATTTT

J: TRBJ2-3
D: TRBD2
V: TRBV4-1
size: .
CDR3: CASSQEPAGVGTQYF
DNA: TGCGCCAGCAGCCAAGAACCAGCGGGGGTCGGTACGCAGTATTTT

J: TRBJ2-3
D: .
V: TRBV9
size: .
CDR3: CASSVSTGFSSTDTQYF
DNA: TGTGCCAGCAGCGTGTCAACAGGGTTCTCTAGCACAGATACGCAGTATTTT

J: TRBJ2-2
D: .
V: TRBV9
size: .
CDR3: CASSVVDSGTGELFF
DNA: TGTGCCAGCAGCGTAGTGGACTCGGGAACCGGGGAGCTGTTTTTT

J: TRBJ1-1
D: TRBD1
V: TRBV19
size: .
CDR3: CASSSDRVNTEAFF
DNA: TGTGCCAGTAGTTCCGACAGGGTGAACACTGAAGCTTTCTTT

J: TRBJ2-5
D: .
V: TRBV3-1/TRBV3-2
size: .
CDR3: CASSRGTEGIGTQYF
DNA: TGTGCCAGCAGCCGAGGGACGGAGGGGATCGGGACCCAGTACTTC

J: TRBJ2-2
D: .
V: TRBV6-5
size: .
CDR3: CASSPTGELFF
DNA: TGTGCCAGCAGTCCGACCGGGGAGCTGTTTTTT

J: TRBJ1-5
D: .
V: TRBV7-3
size: .
CDR3: CASSTAPNQPQHF
DNA: TGTGCCAGCAGCACAGCCCCCAATCAGCCCCAGCATTTT